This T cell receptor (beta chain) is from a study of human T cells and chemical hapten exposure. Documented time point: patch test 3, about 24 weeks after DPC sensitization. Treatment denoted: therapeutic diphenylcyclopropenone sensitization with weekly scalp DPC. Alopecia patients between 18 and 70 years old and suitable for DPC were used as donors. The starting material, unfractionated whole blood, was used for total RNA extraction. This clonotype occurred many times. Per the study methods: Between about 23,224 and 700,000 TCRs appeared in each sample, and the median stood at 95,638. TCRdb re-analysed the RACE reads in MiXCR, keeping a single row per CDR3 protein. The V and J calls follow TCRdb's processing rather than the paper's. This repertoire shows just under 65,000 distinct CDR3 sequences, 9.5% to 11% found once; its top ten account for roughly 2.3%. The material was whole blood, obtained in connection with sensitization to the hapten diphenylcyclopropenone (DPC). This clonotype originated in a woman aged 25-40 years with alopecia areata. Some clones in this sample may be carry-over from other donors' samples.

The CDR3: CASRLRGGTDTQYF. The CDR3 DNA sequence: TGTGCCAGCAGGTTAAGGGGTGGCACAGATACGCAGTATTTT. The chain couples TRBV5-4 to TRBJ2-3; perhaps TRBD1 as D (5 bases). From germline, CDR1 is SGHNT and CDR2 YYREEE (reference sequence). The CDR3 totals 14 residues. The ends were cut back, 5 bases at V and 1 base at J, with 11 bases in the middle.